These 4 T cell receptor beta chains were all obtained from the same sample, sequenced in a study of blood T cell repertoires in COVID-19. The repertoire was sequenced with immunoSEQ multiplex PCR; TCRdb's copy has only in-frame clones and lacks some. The sample includes roughly 45,000 clones, around 73% of them seen just once. What was sequenced was peripheral blood. These receptors all stem from an older woman with acute or convalescent COVID-19.

The J gene is TRBJ1-1, the V gene TRBV11-2; D perhaps matches TRBD1 (6 bases). The CDR3 is 11 amino acids. Germline V gene data show CDR1 as SGHAT and CDR2 as FQNNGV. DNA for the CDR3: TGTGCAGCCGGGGGGACATTTGAAGCTTTCTTT. Translation gives CAAGGTFEAFF.

The gene calls are TRBV10-3 and TRBJ2-3, with 8 positions matching TRBD2. There are 16 residues in the CDR3. Germline lookup yields CDR1 ENHRY and CDR2 SYGVKD. The V segment lost 3 bases and the J segment 4 bases; nucleotides outside the gene matches: 9. The CDR3 is CAISDNLAGGADTQYF. CDR3 DNA: TGTGCCATCAGTGATAATCTAGCGGGTGGGGCAGATACGCAGTATTTT.

This sequence joins TRBV7-3 and TRBJ2-1, with D uncertain. The CDR3 is made up of 15 amino acids. The germline V and J ends were trimmed by 5 bases and 0 bases, with 11 bases remaining between them. The germline V gene has CDR1 SGHTA and CDR2 FQGTGA. DNA for the CDR3: TGTGCCAGCAGCCAAAGCCCTTCCTCCTACAATGAGCAGTTCTTC. This encodes CASSQSPSSYNEQFF. Combining the CDR3 with reference TRBV7-3 and TRBJ2-1 gives the whole variable domain GAGVSQTPSNKVTEKGKYVELRCDPISGHTALYWYRQSLGQGPEFLIYFQGTGAADDSGLPNDRFFAVRPEGSVSTLKIQRTERGDSAVYLCASSQSPSSYNEQFFGPGTRLTVL.

The V call is TRBV10-3, the J call TRBJ1-2; 7 bases match TRBD1. The CDR3 is 17 amino acids. With 0 bases clipped from V and 4 bases from J, the junction kept 11 bases outside the gene matches. Germline loops: CDR1 ENHRY, CDR2 SYGVKD. This CDR3 is CAISESSEGGYGYGYTF. CDR3 bases: TGTGCCATCAGTGAGTCGTCTGAAGGGGGCTACGGCTATGGCTACACCTTC.